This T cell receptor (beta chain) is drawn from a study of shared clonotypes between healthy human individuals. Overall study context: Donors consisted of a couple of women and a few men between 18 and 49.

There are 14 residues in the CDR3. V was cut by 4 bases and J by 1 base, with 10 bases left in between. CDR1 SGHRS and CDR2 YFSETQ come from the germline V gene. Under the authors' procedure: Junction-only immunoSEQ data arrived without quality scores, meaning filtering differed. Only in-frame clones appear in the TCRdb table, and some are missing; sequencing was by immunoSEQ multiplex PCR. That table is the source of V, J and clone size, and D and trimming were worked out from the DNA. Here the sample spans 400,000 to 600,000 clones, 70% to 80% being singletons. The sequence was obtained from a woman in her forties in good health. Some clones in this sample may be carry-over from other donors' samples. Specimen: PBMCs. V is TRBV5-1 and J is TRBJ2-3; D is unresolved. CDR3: CASSLDTGTDTQYF. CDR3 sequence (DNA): TGCGCCAGCAGCCTGGATACCGGCACAGATACGCAGTATTTT. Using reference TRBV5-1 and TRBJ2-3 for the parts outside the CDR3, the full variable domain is KAGVTQTPRYLIKTRGQQVTLSCSPISGHRSVSWYQQTPGQGLQFLFEYFSETQRNKGNFPGRFSGRQFSNSRSEMNVSTLELGDSALYLCASSLDTGTDTQYFGPGTRLTVL.